These 30 T cell receptor beta chains were all obtained from the same sample, sequenced in a study of CD8+ T cells in alopecia areata. Extracted RNA was reverse transcribed, and the resulting cDNA served as sequencing template. Assay: immunoSEQ multiplex PCR; the TCRdb copy retains only in-frame clones and omits some. The sample comprises hundreds of thousands of clones, 50% to 75% of which are singletons, and around 0.92% rests with the top ten. This sample's treatment: oral pan-JAK inhibitor, 5-10 mg twice daily. The source was CD4+ T cells sorted from blood, collected around week 54, from a patient treated with tofacitinib. These receptors originate from a human donor with alopecia areata.

V usage is TRBV20-1 and J usage is TRBJ1-1; D remains ambiguous. Between the trimmed V and J ends, which lost 7 bases and 2 bases, there was a span of 8 bases. CDR3 size: 11 residues. In germline, CDR1 is DFQATT, CDR2 SNEGSKA (reference sequence). This CDR3 is CSVVGNTEAFF. The CDR3 nucleotides are TGCAGTGTTGTTGGAAACACTGAAGCTTTCTTT.

This clone was seen a few times. The genes are TRBV10-3 and TRBJ1-2; 10 bases align to TRBD1. The CDR3 runs 15 residues. Germline loops: CDR1 ENHRY, CDR2 SYGVKD. The J segment lost 8 bases and the V segment lost 6 bases, leaving 12 bases of the junction unmatched. The CDR3 DNA sequence: TGTGCCATCAGGCAAAACCAGGGGACAGGGGACGGCTACACCTTC. This translates into CAIRQNQGTGDGYTF.

This clone has only a few counts. Compared with germline, one end of the junction differs, possibly owing to a read error. CDR3 nucleotides: TGTGCCAGCAGGATTGGAGACAGGGGGGTTTTT. This codes for CASRIGDRGVF. V gene TRBV2 combines with J gene TRBJ1-4, with 9 nucleotides matching TRBD1. Germline lookup yields CDR1 SNHLY and CDR2 FYNNEI. The CDR3 is 11 amino acids.

The gene calls are TRBV9 and TRBJ1-6, with D unclear. Germline loops: CDR1 SGDLS, CDR2 YYNGEE. Between the trimmed V and J ends, which lost 0 bases and 10 bases, there was a span of 11 bases. This CDR3 comprises 14 residues. CDR3 sequence (DNA): TGTGCCAGCAGCGTAGCAGCCTCTACGTCACCCCTCCACTTT. It yields the protein CASSVAASTSPLHF.

The rearrangement uses TRBV7-9 and TRBJ2-3; the D gene is possibly TRBD1 (6 bases). This CDR3 spans 15 amino acids. CDR1 is SEHNR and CDR2 is FQNEAQ in the germline V gene (reference sequence). V lost 5 bases, J lost 0 bases, and 12 bases lay in between. CDR3 sequence reads: CASSINRDSTDTQYF. Written as DNA, the CDR3 is TGTGCCAGCAGCATAAACAGGGACAGCACAGATACGCAGTATTTT.

This clone was observed a handful of times. This rearrangement joins TRBV29-1 to TRBJ2-7; weak D call: TRBD2 (6 bases). Germline values: CDR1 SQVTM, CDR2 ANQGSEA. The CDR3 extends over 12 amino acids. In DNA, the CDR3 is TGCAGGATAGCCCGGAGGGCCTACGAGCAGTACTTC. This encodes CRIARRAYEQYF.

CDR3 protein: CASSPPGWITEAFF. For the CDR3, the DNA is TGTGCCAGCAGCCCTCCCGGGTGGATCACTGAAGCTTTCTTT. The gene calls are TRBV9 and TRBJ1-1, with no clear D. Germline assignment: CDR1 SGDLS and CDR2 YYNGEE. Deletions cut 4 bases from V and 4 bases from J, with 14 bases between. This CDR3 is 14 amino acids long. Full variable domain (outside the CDR3, taken from reference TRBV9 and TRBJ1-1): DSGVTQTPKHLITATGQRVTLRCSPRSGDLSVYWYQQSLDQGLQFLIQYYNGEERAKGNILERFSAQQFPDLHSELNLSSLELGDSALYFCASSPPGWITEAFFGQGTRLTVV.

The sample holds a few counts of this clone. V is TRBV18 and J is TRBJ2-7; D ambiguous. The CDR3 has 14 residues. Germline V CDR1 and CDR2: KGHSH, LQKENI. V was shortened by 0 bases and J by 3 bases, with 9 bases between the two germline ends. Written as DNA, the CDR3 is TGTGCCAGCTCACCACCTGAATCTATCTACGAGCAGTACTTC. This translates into CASSPPESIYEQYF.

This clone was seen only once. The CDR3: CASSQPGQPGHEQYF. The CDR3 DNA sequence: TGCGCCAGCAGCCAGCCGGGACAGCCGGGCCACGAGCAGTACTTC. The rearrangement joins TRBV4-1 to TRBJ2-7; 7 bases are shared with TRBD1. The V gene end was trimmed by 3 bases and the J gene end by 5 bases; junction bases not matched to a gene: 10. CDR3 length: 15 amino acids. The germline gives CDR1 MGHRA, CDR2 YSYEKL.

The chain recombines TRBV29-1 with TRBJ2-7, with D unclear. CDR3 length: 11 residues. With 7 bases removed from V and 0 bases from J, the gap between germline ends came to 7 bases. Germline loops: CDR1 SQVTM, CDR2 ANQGSEA. The CDR3 here is CSARHSYEQYF. The CDR3 coding sequence is TGCAGCGCGCGGCACTCCTACGAGCAGTACTTC.

This clone was seen a handful of times. The chain combines TRBV29-1 with TRBJ2-7, with D perhaps matching TRBD1 (5 bases). The V end lost 0 bases, the J end lost 2 bases, and 14 bases lay between the germline ends. This CDR3 has 15 amino acids. Germline values: CDR1 SQVTM, CDR2 ANQGSEA. The CDR3 nucleotides are TGCAGCGTTGAAGATCAAGGGAAGGGGACCTACGAGCAGTACTTC. It yields the protein CSVEDQGKGTYEQYF.

The genes are TRBV6-5 and TRBJ2-3, with no clear D. Trimming pared 8 bases from V and 8 bases from J, leaving 14 bases between. The germline V gene has CDR1 MNHEY and CDR2 SVGAGI. CDR3 length equals 12 residues. Here the CDR3 DNA reads TGTGCCAGCGGCCCGAGGAGAGGTACGCAGTATTTT. This codes for CASGPRRGTQYF.

This chain uses TRBV30 with TRBJ1-1; D gene unclear. This CDR3 is 11 amino acids long. Germline CDR1 GTSNPN, CDR2 SVGIG (reference sequence). The V and J ends lost 4 bases and 12 bases respectively, with 15 bases between them. The DNA of the CDR3 is TGTGCCTGGACGAGGGAGGGTAGGCCTTTCTTT. It specifies CAWTREGRPFF.

The CDR3 sequence is CAWSVQSLGYTF. DNA for the CDR3: TGTGCCTGGAGTGTACAGAGTTTAGGCTACACCTTC. V gene TRBV30 combines with J gene TRBJ1-2; D is unresolved. The germline V and J ends were trimmed by 0 bases and 8 bases, with 10 bases remaining between them. This CDR3 is built from 12 residues. Germline V CDR1 and CDR2: GTSNPN, SVGIG (reference sequence).

This chain uses TRBV9 with TRBJ2-7; tentatively, D is TRBD1 or TRBD2 (5 bases each). The V and J ends lost 2 bases and 0 bases respectively, with 9 bases between them. The germline gives CDR1 SGDLS, CDR2 YYNGEE. The CDR3 is 14 amino acids. CDR3 nucleotides: TGTGCCAGCAGCGTCAGGGAGAGCTCCTACGAGCAGTACTTC. This translates into CASSVRESSYEQYF.

The genes are TRBV30 and TRBJ1-1; D call uncertain. CDR3 length: 13 residues. V was trimmed by 2 bases and J by 7 bases, leaving 14 bases between them. Germline V gene data show CDR1 as GTSNPN and CDR2 as SVGIG (reference sequence). The CDR3 coding sequence is TGTGCCTGGAGTTACCAACTGCGGGGTGAAGCTTTCTTT. Residues: CAWSYQLRGEAFF.

V gene TRBV5-6 combines with J gene TRBJ2-4, with D perhaps matching TRBD2 (6 bases). The germline V gene has CDR1 SGHDT and CDR2 YYEEEE. The V end was cut by 0 bases, the J end by 2 bases, with 9 bases between. The CDR3 has 15 residues. CDR3 region: CASSLAGVSKNIQYF. As DNA, the CDR3 is TGTGCCAGCAGCTTGGCGGGGGTATCCAAAAACATTCAGTACTTC.

This clone was found a few times. The V gene is TRBV5-1, the J gene TRBJ2-7; no clear D. Germline assignment: CDR1 SGHRS and CDR2 YFSETQ. V lost 0 bases to trimming and J lost 2 bases, with 6 bases between them. The CDR3 extends over 13 amino acids. The CDR3 protein is CASSLDGTYEQYF. The CDR3 DNA reads TGCGCCAGCAGCTTGGACGGTACCTACGAGCAGTACTTC.

This clone came up a few times. The CDR3 reads CASSQGFSGAYNEQFF. The DNA for the CDR3 is TGTGCCAGCAGCCAAGGGTTTAGCGGGGCCTACAATGAGCAGTTCTTC. V usage is TRBV4-2 and J usage is TRBJ2-1; TRBD2 aligns across 8 bases. V lost 1 base to trimming and J lost 2 bases; unmatched junction nucleotides: 4. The CDR3 consists of 16 residues. Germline-derived CDR1 and CDR2 are LGHNA and YNFKEQ.

The genes are TRBV9 and TRBJ1-4; D gene unclear. V dropped 0 bases and J dropped 5 bases, with 14 bases sitting between them. The germline CDR1 and CDR2 sequences are SGDLS and YYNGEE. This CDR3 is built from 16 residues. CDR3 region: CASSVGGWGRNEKLFF. CDR3 DNA sequence: TGTGCCAGCAGCGTAGGAGGCTGGGGTCGCAATGAAAAACTGTTTTTT.

The rearrangement joins TRBV30 to TRBJ1-2; no reliable D call. CDR3 length: 15 amino acids. With 3 bases removed from V and 6 bases from J, the gap between germline ends came to 20 bases. The germline gives CDR1 GTSNPN, CDR2 SVGIG (reference sequence). CDR3 DNA sequence: TGTGCCTGGAGACAAAGGGCGGATCTATCTAATGGCTACACCTTC. Translating gives CAWRQRADLSNGYTF.

The chain combines TRBV25-1 with TRBJ2-7; the D gene is possibly TRBD1 (6 bases). Per the germline V gene, CDR1 is MGHDK and CDR2 is SYGVNS. The CDR3 covers 14 residues. Trimming removed 8 bases at V and 1 base at J, with 15 bases between. CDR3 loop: CASATIGQSYEQYF. In DNA form, the CDR3 reads TGTGCCAGCGCCACTATTGGACAGTCCTACGAGCAGTACTTC.

The chain has TRBV5-6 and TRBJ1-2; D is uncertain. Trimming removed 0 bases at V and 5 bases at J, with 11 bases between. The CDR3 consists of 14 residues. Germline values: CDR1 SGHDT, CDR2 YYEEEE. DNA of the CDR3: TGTGCCAGCAGCTTGGTATCAGAACAATATGGCTACACCTTC. This gives the protein CASSLVSEQYGYTF.

This chain joins TRBV29-1 and TRBJ2-5; TRBD1 might be the D (6 bases). The CDR3 contains 13 residues. Trimming took 6 bases from V and 9 from J, leaving 20 bases between them. Germline lookup yields CDR1 SQVTM and CDR2 ANQGSEA. CDR3 sequence: CSVRDTYDRAQYF. For the CDR3, the DNA is TGCAGCGTGAGGGACACCTACGATCGGGCCCAGTACTTC.

The genes are TRBV2 and TRBJ1-1, with D unclear. There are 13 residues in the CDR3. Germline loops: CDR1 SNHLY, CDR2 FYNNEI. The germline V and J ends were trimmed by 4 bases and 1 base, with 7 bases remaining between them. This CDR3 is CASSGEKNTEAFF. In nucleotides, the CDR3 is TGTGCCAGCAGTGGAGAGAAGAACACTGAAGCTTTCTTT.

Turning to this clone: In the same sample, other DNA sequences code for this CDR3. The chain carries TRBV5-4 and TRBJ2-3; D not resolved. Germline CDR1 reads SGHNT; CDR2 reads YYREEE (reference sequence). Trimming took 0 bases from V and 1 from J, leaving 3 bases between them. There are 13 residues in the CDR3. In DNA, the CDR3 is TGTGCCAGCAGCTTGGCCGGCACAGATACGCAGTATTTT. Protein sequence: CASSLAGTDTQYF.

The chain uses TRBV5-1 and TRBJ1-2; unclear D gene. With 4 bases removed from V and 4 bases from J, the gap between germline ends came to 11 bases. CDR3 size: 13 residues. Per the germline V gene, CDR1 is SGHRS and CDR2 is YFSETQ. Here the CDR3 reads CASSPEGGYGYTF. In nucleotides, the CDR3 is TGCGCCAGCAGCCCCGAGGGTGGCTATGGCTACACCTTC.

The chain joins TRBV2 to TRBJ1-5, with TRBD1 as a possible D gene (5 bases). The CDR3 has 14 amino acids. V lost 7 bases and J lost 5, with 15 bases in between. The germline V gene has CDR1 SNHLY and CDR2 FYNNEI. The CDR3, as DNA: TGTGCCAGCAACGGAGTCGGGGCACATCAGCCCCAGCATTTT. Translation: CASNGVGAHQPQHF.

This clone has more than one count but fewer than ten. The chain is built from TRBV2 and TRBJ2-6; D gene ambiguous. The V gene's germline CDR1 is SNHLY and CDR2 FYNNEI. Trimming pared 4 bases from V and 4 bases from J, leaving 5 bases between. This CDR3 has 13 amino acids. The CDR3 nucleotides are TGTGCCAGCAGTGCCCCGGGGGCCAACGTCCTGACTTTC. It yields the protein CASSAPGANVLTF.

This chain connects TRBV5-1 to TRBJ2-5, with 11 bases identical to TRBD2. Looked up from germline, CDR1 is SGHRS and CDR2 is YFSETQ. J was trimmed by 3 bases and V by 4 bases; bases with no gene match: 8. The length of the CDR3 is 16 residues. CDR3 coding DNA: TGCGCCAGCAGCGGGAAGGGGACTAGCGGAGAAGAGACCCAGTACTTC. Encoded protein: CASSGKGTSGEETQYF.